The present T cell receptor beta chain was sequenced within a study of PD-L1 blockade in urothelial cancer. Indicated time point: pretreatment peripheral blood. As regards this clone: The antigen is unknown.

Assay used: immunoSEQ multiplex PCR; TCRdb lists only in-frame clones, some missing. The table lists tens of thousands of clones, roughly 80% of them singletons. Notes on the study in general: Pretreatment TCR clonality in blood, when below the median, was predictive of better survival.

V lost 5 bases and J lost 4; bases outside the gene matches: 4. CDR3 length: 15 residues. Germline V gene sequence: CDR1 SEHNR, CDR2 FQNEAQ (reference sequence). J is TRBJ2-2 and V is TRBV7-9; TRBD1 aligns across 10 bases. This clonotype was obtained from a man aged 65 to 85 with urothelial cancer. The sample was PBMCs, taken around atezolizumab (anti-PD-L1) treatment. In DNA, the CDR3 is TGTGCCAGCAGCGGGGGACAGGGGAGCACCGGGGAGCTGTTTTTT. Its translation: CASSGGQGSTGELFF.